This T cell receptor beta chain was captured in a study of PD-1 blockade in classical Hodgkin lymphoma. Every patient had relapsed following autologous stem cell transplantation, and cohorts differed in brentuximab vedotin exposure. Germline V lookup: CDR1 SGDLS, CDR2 YYNGEE. The germline V and J ends were trimmed by 4 bases and 6 bases, with 16 bases remaining between them. The CDR3 sequence is 15 residues long. Profiled with immunoSEQ multiplex PCR; TCRdb holds only in-frame clones, not every one. The profile shows roughly 41,000 clones, around 90% of them singletons. This clone has a single count. Sequencing was performed on peripheral blood mononuclear cells (PBMCs), taken before the second cycle of nivolumab. This clonotype was obtained from a human donor with classical Hodgkin lymphoma. The gene calls are TRBV9 and TRBJ1-4, with TRBD1 as a possible D gene (5 bases). This CDR3 reads CASSPGHNGDEKLFF. CDR3 nucleotide sequence: TGTGCCAGCAGCCCCGGACACAACGGGGATGAAAAACTGTTTTTT.